The 11 T cell receptor beta chains given below trace back to one sample, sequenced in a study of T cells in Graves' hyperthyroidism and ophthalmopathy. TCR beta CDR3 sequences were amplified from RNA transcripts. The HTBI primer set served for first-round RT-PCR of the TCR CDR3. TCRdb re-analysed the multiplex PCR reads in MiXCR, keeping a single row per CDR3 protein. The table has around 360,000 distinct CDR3 sequences, about 15% seen once; the top ten hold about 21%. Sequencing was done on a sample of blood. The receptors were sampled from a woman aged 60 to 75 with Graves' ophthalmopathy.

This clonotype showed up just a few times. The DNA of the CDR3 is TGTGCCAGCAGTTACTCGGGGCAGGGGGGTCAGCCCCAGCATTTT. Its protein is CASSYSGQGGQPQHF. V usage is TRBV6-6 and J usage is TRBJ1-5; 7 bases agree with TRBD1. The CDR3 extends over 15 amino acids. After removal of 0 bases from V and 6 bases from J, the junction contained 5 bases not matched to a gene. CDR1 MNHNY and CDR2 SVGAGI come from the germline V gene (reference sequence).

In this sample, this clonotype turned up many times. The rearrangement uses TRBV5-8 and TRBJ1-4; no clear D gene. This CDR3 contains 13 residues. Germline V gene lookup returns CDR1 SGHTS and CDR2 YDEGEE. The V end lost 7 bases, the J end lost 6 bases, and 13 bases lay between the germline ends. In nucleotides, the CDR3 is TGTGCCAGCTGGGCAGCACTAGATGAAAAACTGTTTTTT. This codes for CASWAALDEKLFF.

This clonotype was found once. Since the CDR3 does not end with the conserved phenylalanine or tryptophan, this likely comes from a read error. The rearrangement links TRBV9 to TRBJ1-1; a possible D gene is TRBD1 (5 bases). Germline V gene data show CDR1 as SGDLS and CDR2 as YYNGEE. The V and J ends lost 0 bases and 1 base respectively, with 7 bases between them. The CDR3 contains 14 residues. CDR3 in amino acids: CASSVGGQNTEAFL. The DNA of the CDR3 is TGTGCCAGCAGCGTAGGGGGCCAGAACACTGAAGCTTTCCTT.

The table lists this clonotype with many counts. This chain connects TRBV6-1 to TRBJ2-1; 8 positions agree with TRBD1. J gave up 5 bases and V 5 bases, and 8 bases lay outside the gene matches. Germline lookup yields CDR1 MNHNS and CDR2 SASEGT. The CDR3 loop spans 15 amino acids. CDR3 amino acids: CASSREATGDNEQFF. The CDR3 bases are TGTGCCAGCAGTCGAGAGGCGACAGGGGACAATGAGCAGTTCTTC.

Worth noting for this clonotype: This sequence may be a read error, since a much larger clone differs from it by one base. V gene TRBV3-1 combines with J gene TRBJ2-1; a weak D match, TRBD2 (6 bases). Germline lookup yields CDR1 LGHDT and CDR2 YNNKEL (reference sequence). CDR3 size: 17 residues. CDR3 amino acids: CTSSEEDVAGYYNEQFF. CDR3 nucleotide sequence: TGTACCAGCAGCGAAGAAGATGTCGCGGGATACTACAATGAGCAGTTCTTC.

As concerns this clonotype: This could be a read error, since a much larger clone is one nucleotide away. The V call is TRBV20-1, the J call TRBJ1-1; no definite D call. V was trimmed by 6 bases and J by 3 bases, leaving 14 bases between them. This CDR3 contains 13 residues. Germline CDR1 DFQATT, CDR2 SNEGSKA (reference sequence). In nucleotides, the CDR3 is TGCAGTGCCCCACCGGCTTCGGACACTGAAGCTTTCTTT. Amino acid sequence: CSAPPASDTEAFF.

The table lists this clonotype with a few counts. The V call is TRBV7-8, the J call TRBJ2-1, with D possibly TRBD1 on 6 matching bases. CDR3 size: 12 residues. The germline V gene encodes CDR1 SGHVS and CDR2 FQNEAQ. V was shortened by 5 bases and J by 13 bases, with 15 bases between the two germline ends. The CDR3 DNA follows: TGTGCCAGCAGCCCGACAGGTCATCCTCAGTTCTTC. As protein: CASSPTGHPQFF.

This clonotype was counted at least ten times. The rearrangement uses TRBV20-1 and TRBJ1-2; 9 nucleotides agree with TRBD1. Trimming cost V 3 bases and J 5 bases; bases outside gene matches: 4. The CDR3 runs to 13 residues. CDR1 and CDR2 (germline): DFQATT, SNEGSKA (reference sequence). The CDR3 bases are TGCAGTGCTAGGTTGGGACAGGGATATGGCTACACCTTC. Translating it yields CSARLGQGYGYTF.

This clonotype was counted a few times. The genes are TRBV27 and TRBJ1-5; 9 bases map to TRBD1. After removal of 5 bases from V and 6 bases from J, the junction contained 5 bases not matched to a gene. The CDR3 loop spans 14 amino acids. Germline values: CDR1 MNHEY, CDR2 SMNVEV (reference sequence). In DNA, the CDR3 is TGTGCCAGCAGTCGTACAGGGGGCCCTCAGCCCCAGCATTTT. It specifies CASSRTGGPQPQHF.

The rearrangement uses TRBV19 and TRBJ2-7; D remains ambiguous. This CDR3 is 13 amino acids long. CDR1 and CDR2 from the germline V gene are LNHDA and SQIVND (reference sequence). The V gene lost 0 bases and the J gene lost 2 bases, with 5 bases spanning the gap. DNA of the CDR3: TGTGCCAGTAGTATAGATCGAGCCTACGAGCAGTACTTC. It specifies CASSIDRAYEQYF.

In its sample, this clonotype was seen many times. This rearrangement joins TRBV7-9 to TRBJ2-5; D remains unclear. Germline values: CDR1 SEHNR, CDR2 FQNEAQ (reference sequence). Trimming pared 4 bases from V and 0 bases from J, leaving 9 bases between. The CDR3 consists of 14 residues. The CDR3 nucleotides read TGTGCCAGCAGCTCCGATCTGTACCAAGAGACCCAGTACTTC. Translating gives CASSSDLYQETQYF.